This T cell receptor beta chain was obtained from a study of beta chain features in type 1 diabetes. Across the study: Sorted cells numbering some 110 million were examined across all samples.

Purity of each sorted population was above 95%. Trimming stripped 11 bases from V and 0 bases from J, with 19 bases between. Germline V gene sequence: CDR1 MNHNS, CDR2 SASEGT. This CDR3 spans 15 amino acids. This clone was recorded a few times. The antigen remains unidentified. The study, taken as a whole, reports: In all four CD4+ subsets, TCRB CDR3 length was significantly, moderately reduced in type 1 diabetes. Over-representation of high TCR-expressing cells was a possible consequence of cDNA sequencing. Within the patient group, naive, central memory and Treg TCRB repertoires appeared more similar to each other than within healthy donors.

Sequenced material consisted of expressed TCRB transcripts (all of the isolated RNA was reverse transcribed). Clones were sequenced by immunoSEQ multiplex PCR, and TCRdb holds only the in-frame ones, with some missing. This sample has roughly 100,000 clones, with 25% to 35% found just once. The sequenced sample consisted of central memory CD4+ T cells from blood. This rearrangement joins TRBV6-1 to TRBJ1-1; D is ambiguous. This sequence was found in a woman in her late teens or twenties with type 1 diabetes. CDR3 amino acids: CAAYRGSAMNTEAFF. CDR3 in DNA: TGTGCCGCCTACCGAGGTTCGGCTATGAACACTGAAGCTTTCTTT.